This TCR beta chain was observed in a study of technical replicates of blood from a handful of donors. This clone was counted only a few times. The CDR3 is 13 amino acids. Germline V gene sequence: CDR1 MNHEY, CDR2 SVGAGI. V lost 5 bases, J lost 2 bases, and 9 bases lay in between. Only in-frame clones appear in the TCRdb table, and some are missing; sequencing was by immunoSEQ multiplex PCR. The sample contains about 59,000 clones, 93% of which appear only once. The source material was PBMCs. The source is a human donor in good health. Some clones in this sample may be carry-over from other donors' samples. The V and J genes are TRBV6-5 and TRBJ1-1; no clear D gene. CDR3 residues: CASSESGNTEAFF. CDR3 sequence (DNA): TGTGCCAGCAGTGAATCAGGAAACACTGAAGCTTTCTTT.